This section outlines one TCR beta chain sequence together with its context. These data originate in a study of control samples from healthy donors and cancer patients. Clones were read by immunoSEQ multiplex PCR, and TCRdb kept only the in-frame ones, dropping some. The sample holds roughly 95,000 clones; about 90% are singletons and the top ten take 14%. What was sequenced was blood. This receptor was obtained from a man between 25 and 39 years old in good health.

The CDR3 sequence: CASSLIAESGYTF. CDR3 DNA sequence: TGTGCCAGCAGTTTAATCGCAGAATCCGGCTACACCTTC. V and J are TRBV28 and TRBJ1-2; unclear D gene. Per germline, CDR1 MDHEN and CDR2 SYDVKM. CDR3 length: 13 residues. The ends were cut back, 2 bases at V and 8 bases at J, with 12 bases in the middle.